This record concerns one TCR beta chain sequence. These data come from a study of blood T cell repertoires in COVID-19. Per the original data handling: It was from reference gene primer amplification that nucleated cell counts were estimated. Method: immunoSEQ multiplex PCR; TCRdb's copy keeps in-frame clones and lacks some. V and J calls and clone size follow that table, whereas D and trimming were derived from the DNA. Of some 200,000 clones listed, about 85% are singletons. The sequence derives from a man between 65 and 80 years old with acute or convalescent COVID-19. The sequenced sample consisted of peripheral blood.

The CDR3 DNA follows: TGCGCCAGCAGCTTGGCAGGGCTCCTTAGCTCTGGGGCCAACGTCCTGACTTTC. This translates into CASSLAGLLSSGANVLTF. The V and J genes are TRBV5-1 and TRBJ2-6, with D possibly being TRBD1 (5 bases). The CDR3 totals 18 residues. The germline V and J ends were trimmed by 0 bases and 0 bases, with 13 bases remaining between them. Per germline, CDR1 SGHRS and CDR2 YFSETQ.